Presented here are 23 T cell receptor beta chains from one specimen sequenced in a study of CD8+ T cells in alopecia areata. Regarding treatment: oral pan-JAK inhibitor, 5-10 mg twice daily. In each case, RNA was isolated and then reverse transcribed into cDNA as the sequencing template. Generated by immunoSEQ multiplex PCR, the TCRdb table keeps only in-frame clones and is missing some. The data contain 200,000 to 250,000 clones, 40% to 55% of them seen just once; the ten biggest clones take up over 2%. The source was CD4+ T cells sorted from blood, collected at approximately week 36, from a patient treated with tofacitinib. The source of these receptors is a human donor with alopecia areata.

The chain has TRBV30 and TRBJ2-7; D possibly corresponds to TRBD2 (5 bases). Per the germline V gene, CDR1 is GTSNPN and CDR2 is SVGIG (reference sequence). The CDR3 sequence is 13 residues long. V dropped 4 bases and J dropped 9 bases, with 19 bases sitting between them. The CDR3 reads CAWNRESENGQYF. CDR3 DNA sequence: TGTGCCTGGAATCGGGAATCCGAAAATGGGCAGTACTTC.

This clone has just a few counts. The rearrangement links TRBV28 to TRBJ1-5; no firm D call. The CDR3 runs 14 residues. Trimming shortened V by 2 bases and J by 7 bases, and 12 bases separated the two germline ends. Germline-derived CDR1 and CDR2 are MDHEN and SYDVKM. The CDR3 bases are TGTGCCAGCAGTTTACACGGAGGTAGCCAGCCCCAGCATTTT. It is translated as CASSLHGGSQPQHF.

This clone was picked up a small number of times. The rearrangement joins TRBV7-9 to TRBJ2-3; D call uncertain. V was shortened by 6 bases and J by 6 bases, with 10 bases between the two germline ends. Germline V lookup: CDR1 SEHNR, CDR2 FQNEAQ (reference sequence). This CDR3 has 12 residues. The CDR3: CASSPPGDTQYF. The CDR3 bases are TGTGCCAGCAGTCCACCGGGCGATACGCAGTATTTT.

The V and J genes are TRBV19 and TRBJ1-5, with D tentatively TRBD1 (6 bases). CDR1 LNHDA and CDR2 SQIVND come from the germline V gene (reference sequence). Trimming shortened V by 4 bases and J by 0 bases, and 10 bases separated the two germline ends. The CDR3 has 15 residues. CDR3 loop: CASSNGTYSNQPQHF. CDR3 nucleotide sequence: TGTGCCAGTAGTAACGGGACATATAGCAATCAGCCCCAGCATTTT.

This clone has more than one count but fewer than ten. This rearrangement joins TRBV29-1 to TRBJ2-1; tentatively, D is TRBD1 (6 bases). Germline V gene data show CDR1 as SQVTM and CDR2 as ANQGSEA. Trimming left V 4 bases short and J 5 bases short, with 18 bases between. The CDR3 contains 15 residues. CDR3 in amino acids: CSVGLADRPDNEQFF. The CDR3 bases are TGCAGCGTTGGCCTGGCGGACAGACCAGACAATGAGCAGTTCTTC.

The chain combines TRBV27 with TRBJ1-4; D may be TRBD1 (5 bases). Germline V gene sequence: CDR1 MNHEY, CDR2 SMNVEV (reference sequence). V lost 6 bases and J 5 bases, leaving 19 bases between the germline ends. CDR3 length equals 16 residues. The CDR3 region has the DNA TGTGCCAGCAGCCTTAGGCAGGTCTGGGGGAATGAAAAACTGTTTTTT. Translated, it gives CASSLRQVWGNEKLFF.

This rearrangement joins TRBV29-1 to TRBJ2-4, with 7 bases that match TRBD1. V lost 4 bases to trimming and J lost 0 bases; unmatched junction nucleotides: 12. The length of the CDR3 is 17 residues. Looked up from germline, CDR1 is SQVTM and CDR2 is ANQGSEA. The chain's CDR3 is CSVVTRMDRLAKNIQYF. CDR3 bases: TGCAGCGTTGTAACCCGCATGGACAGGCTAGCCAAAAACATTCAGTACTTC. Using reference TRBV29-1 and TRBJ2-4 for the parts outside the CDR3, the full variable domain is SAVISQKPSRDICQRGTSLTIQCQVDSQVTMMFWYRQQPGQSLTLIATANQGSEATYESGFVIDKFPISRPNLTFSTLTVSNMSPEDSSIYLCSVVTRMDRLAKNIQYFGAGTRLSVL.

The chain uses TRBV5-6 and TRBJ2-7, with 11 nucleotides matching TRBD2. CDR1 and CDR2 from the germline V gene are SGHDT and YYEEEE. This CDR3 comprises 17 residues. With V trimmed by 1 base and J by 0 bases, 6 bases remained unmatched. CDR3 loop: CASSLRGTSGHSYEQYF. The CDR3 DNA follows: TGTGCCAGCAGCTTGCGCGGGACTAGCGGACACTCCTACGAGCAGTACTTC.

This clone was detected only a few times. The V call is TRBV7-2, the J call TRBJ2-7; D is ambiguous. V gave up 1 base and J gave up 2 bases, with 6 bases separating them. The length of the CDR3 is 13 residues. CDR1 is SGHTA and CDR2 is FQGNSA in the germline V gene. CDR3 residues: CASSLGITYEQYF. CDR3 in DNA: TGTGCCAGCAGCTTAGGGATAACCTACGAGCAGTACTTC.

The chain recombines TRBV2 with TRBJ2-2, with a weak D call TRBD1 (5 bases). CDR1 and CDR2 (germline): SNHLY, FYNNEI. The V end was cut by 7 bases, the J end by 0 bases, with 15 bases between. The CDR3 has 16 amino acids. The CDR3 DNA sequence: TGTGCCAGCAAAAGGGGCTTGACTGCGAACACCGGGGAGCTGTTTTTT. This sequence encodes CASKRGLTANTGELFF.

The chain couples TRBV9 to TRBJ2-7; TRBD2 matches at 9 bases. Germline assignment: CDR1 SGDLS and CDR2 YYNGEE. The CDR3 loop spans 15 amino acids. The ends lost 2 bases at V and 2 bases at J; junction bases unmatched: 5. CDR3 in amino acids: CASSVASGTTYEQYF. The CDR3, as DNA: TGTGCCAGCAGCGTGGCTAGCGGGACGACCTACGAGCAGTACTTC.

The V gene is TRBV28, the J gene TRBJ2-5, with D tentatively TRBD2 (5 bases). V was shortened by 9 bases and J by 0 bases, with 14 bases between the two germline ends. Germline V gene data show CDR1 as MDHEN and CDR2 as SYDVKM. This CDR3 spans 14 amino acids. CDR3 protein: CASGSQPNQETQYF. The CDR3 region has the DNA TGTGCCAGTGGGAGTCAGCCTAACCAAGAGACCCAGTACTTC.

This clone was recorded a few times. The CDR3 reads CASSLGQGWAEAFF. The CDR3, as DNA: TGTGCCAGCAGCTTGGGACAGGGGTGGGCTGAAGCTTTCTTT. V is TRBV7-2 and J is TRBJ1-1, with TRBD1 matching 10 bases. Trimming took 3 bases from V and 6 from J; bases not matched to a gene: 4. Germline-derived CDR1 and CDR2 are SGHTA and FQGNSA. The CDR3 contains 14 residues.

The chain combines TRBV1 with TRBJ2-7; the table's D call of TRBD2 was not tested on the DNA. TRBV1 is a listed pseudogene. The CDR3 runs to 15 residues. In DNA form, the CDR3 reads TGCACCAGCAGCGGAAGTCGTAGCACCGAACCGATGCAGTACTTC. This translates into CTSSGSRSTEPMQYF.

The chain links TRBV29-1 to TRBJ2-3, with TRBD1 identical over 7 bases. V was clipped by 6 bases and J by 4 bases; unmatched bases: 10. The CDR3 totals 14 residues. From germline, CDR1 is SQVTM and CDR2 ANQGSEA. CDR3 DNA: TGCAGCGTAGACAGGGATCTTGTGGCAGATACGCAGTATTTT. Its translation: CSVDRDLVADTQYF.

This chain joins TRBV9 and TRBJ2-5; D may match TRBD1 or TRBD2 (5 bases each). Trimming took 1 base from V and 3 from J, leaving 13 bases between them. Germline V gives CDR1 SGDLS, CDR2 YYNGEE. The CDR3 totals 15 residues. The CDR3 spells CASSVSSGTEETQYF. CDR3 DNA: TGTGCCAGCAGCGTAAGCTCCGGGACGGAAGAGACCCAGTACTTC.

The rearrangement links TRBV6-5 to TRBJ2-7; no reliable D call. Trimming took off 4 bases at V and 6 bases at J, with 7 bases between the two ends. Germline V lookup: CDR1 MNHEY, CDR2 SVGAGI. The CDR3 consists of 11 residues. The DNA for the CDR3 is TGTGCCAGCAGTTGGGGTCCCGAGCAGTACTTC. This encodes CASSWGPEQYF.

This clone was found once. The rearrangement links TRBV2 to TRBJ2-3; the match to TRBD2 covers 9 bases. Trimming at V came to 4 bases and at J to 6 bases, leaving 2 bases not matched to a gene. CDR1 is SNHLY and CDR2 is FYNNEI in the germline V gene. This CDR3 has 13 amino acids. CDR3 protein: CASSGREGDTQYF. The DNA of the CDR3 is TGTGCCAGCAGTGGGCGGGAGGGCGATACGCAGTATTTT. The entire variable domain, with the rest obtained from reference TRBV2 and TRBJ2-3, is as follows: EPEVTQTPSHQVTQMGQEVILRCVPISNHLYFYWYRQILGQKVEFLVSFYNNEISEKSEIFDDQFSVERPDGSNFTLKIRSTKLEDSAMYFCASSGREGDTQYFGPGTRLTVL.

This clone has only a few counts. The chain combines TRBV19 with TRBJ1-1; D is unresolved. There are 12 residues in the CDR3. V gave up 5 bases and J gave up 7 bases, with 11 bases separating them. Germline loops: CDR1 LNHDA, CDR2 SQIVND (reference sequence). CDR3 coding DNA: TGTGCCAGTAGTCCCCTGGAGGGTGAAGCTTTCTTT. It yields the protein CASSPLEGEAFF. Full variable domain (missing parts from reference TRBV19 and TRBJ1-1): DGGITQSPKYLFRKEGQNVTLSCEQNLNHDAMYWYRQDPGQGLRLIYYSQIVNDFQKGDIAEGYSVSREKKESFPLTVTSAQKNPTAFYLCASSPLEGEAFFGQGTRLTVV.

V gene TRBV29-1 combines with J gene TRBJ2-3; 9 nucleotides align to TRBD2. CDR1 is SQVTM, CDR2 ANQGSEA, per germline. The CDR3 covers 14 residues. After removal of 5 bases from V and 4 bases from J, the junction contained 7 bases not matched to a gene. The CDR3 sequence is CSVCRSGSSDTQYF. The DNA of the CDR3 is TGCAGCGTTTGTCGTAGCGGGAGTTCAGATACGCAGTATTTT.

This clone appeared a few times. The chain is built from TRBV19 and TRBJ2-5, with D possibly being TRBD1 (5 bases). Per the germline V gene, CDR1 is LNHDA and CDR2 is SQIVND (reference sequence). V shed 5 bases and J shed 5 bases, with 15 bases lying between them. The CDR3 loop spans 14 amino acids. The CDR3 bases are TGTGCCAGTAGTCACAGGACCCTCTCGGAGACCCAGTACTTC. As protein: CASSHRTLSETQYF.

This clone was counted between two and nine times. The CDR3 region is CAWSVGPNTGELFF. Written as DNA, the CDR3 is TGTGCCTGGAGCGTGGGCCCAAACACCGGGGAGCTGTTTTTT. This chain uses TRBV30 with TRBJ2-2; D gene ambiguous. In germline, CDR1 is GTSNPN, CDR2 SVGIG (reference sequence). V lost 3 bases to trimming and J lost 2 bases, with 10 bases between them. This CDR3 region has 14 residues.

This sequence joins TRBV9 and TRBJ2-6; tentatively, D is TRBD1 (6 bases). CDR1 and CDR2 (germline): SGDLS, YYNGEE. Trimming stripped 0 bases from V and 14 bases from J, with 12 bases between. CDR3 length equals 13 residues. The CDR3 DNA reads TGTGCCAGCAGCGTAGGGGGACACCCAATCCTGACTTTC. Its protein is CASSVGGHPILTF.